The next 14 T cell receptor beta chains were all read from a single sample in a study of CD8 T cells in ankylosing spondylitis. TCRdb processed the 5' RACE reads anew with MiXCR; each CDR3 protein has one entry. The table includes roughly 97,000 distinct CDR3 sequences, roughly 8.3% detected once. The sequenced sample consisted of blood, either unsorted or a sorted T cell fraction (not recorded which). The receptors originated from a male donor with ankylosing spondylitis or in good health (not recorded which).

There are many counts of this clonotype. The V call is TRBV4-3, the J call TRBJ2-7; D unresolved. CDR3 length equals 13 residues. The germline V and J ends were trimmed by 2 bases and 4 bases, with 9 bases remaining between them. Germline CDR1 and CDR2: LGHNA and YSLEER. This chain's CDR3 is CASSQLLGYEQYF. CDR3 DNA sequence: TGCGCCAGCAGCCAATTATTGGGGTACGAGCAGTACTTC.

This clonotype was found many times. J is TRBJ2-3 and V is TRBV29-1, with 14 nucleotides matching TRBD2. This CDR3 spans 14 amino acids. CDR1 and CDR2 (germline): SQVTM, ANQGSEA. V lost 7 bases, J lost 0 bases, and 0 bases stayed unmatched. The CDR3 here is CSGTSGGSTDTQYF. In DNA form, the CDR3 reads TGCAGCGGGACTAGCGGGGGGAGCACAGATACGCAGTATTTT.

The table lists this clonotype with many counts. V is TRBV18 and J is TRBJ2-5, with 9 bases lining up with TRBD1. From germline, CDR1 is KGHSH and CDR2 LQKENI. The CDR3 has 17 amino acids. With V trimmed by 1 base and J by 0 bases, 6 bases remained unmatched. The CDR3 nucleotides read TGTGCCAGCTCACCACGACAGGGGGGGTCGTACCAAGAGACCCAGTACTTC. It codes for CASSPRQGGSYQETQYF. Complete variable domain (other parts from reference TRBV18 and TRBJ2-5): NAGVMQNPRHLVRRRGQEARLRCSPMKGHSHVYWYRQLPEEGLKFMVYLQKENIIDESGMPKERFSAEFPKEGPSILRIQQVVRGDSAAYFCASSPRQGGSYQETQYFGPGTRLLVL.

This clonotype has a count of ten or more. The V call is TRBV12-3 or TRBV12-4, the J call TRBJ1-1; D is perhaps TRBD1 (6 bases). Trimming removed 5 bases at V and 2 bases at J, with 18 bases between. This CDR3 has 16 amino acids. This CDR3 reads CASSPRGGRANTEAFF. The DNA for the CDR3 is TGTGCCAGCAGTCCTAGGGGGGGCAGGGCTAACACTGAAGCTTTCTTT.

This clonotype has a count of ten or more. The chain carries TRBV12-3 or TRBV12-4 and TRBJ2-2; the D is unclear. The CDR3 spans 13 residues. Deletions cut 8 bases from V and 0 bases from J, with 7 bases between. The CDR3 DNA sequence: TGTGCCAGCTACTTCGCGAACACCGGGGAGCTGTTTTTT. It translates to CASYFANTGELFF.

This clonotype showed up many times. This sequence joins TRBV27 and TRBJ2-2, with TRBD1 matching over 12 bases. The CDR3 has 17 amino acids. Per the germline V gene, CDR1 is MNHEY and CDR2 is SMNVEV (reference sequence). Losses at the gene ends were 4 bases for V and 5 bases for J; bases not matched to a gene: 8. The chain's CDR3 is CASSYARDRGRTGELFF. CDR3 in DNA: TGTGCCAGCAGTTACGCCCGGGACAGGGGGCGGACCGGGGAGCTGTTTTTT.

This clonotype was found many times. This rearrangement joins TRBV19 to TRBJ1-5; TRBD1 is a possible D gene (5 bases). The V and J ends lost 2 bases and 1 base respectively, with 6 bases between them. The CDR3 is 14 residues long. Germline-derived CDR1 and CDR2 are LNHDA and SQIVND (reference sequence). Here the CDR3 DNA reads TGTGCCAGTAGTATATGGGGCAGCAATCAGCCCCAGCATTTT. Translation gives CASSIWGSNQPQHF.

This clonotype was seen many times. This chain connects TRBV7-9 to TRBJ2-5, with 9 bases that match TRBD2. V trimming: 7 bases; J trimming: 2 bases; junction bases outside the gene matches: 2. The V gene's germline CDR1 is SEHNR and CDR2 FQNEAQ (reference sequence). The CDR3 contains 13 residues. The CDR3 region is CASTSGAQETQYF. The CDR3, as DNA: TGTGCCAGCACTAGCGGGGCACAAGAGACCCAGTACTTC. Combining the CDR3 with reference TRBV7-9 and TRBJ2-5 gives the whole variable domain DTGVSQNPRHKITKRGQNVTFRCDPISEHNRLYWYRQTLGQGPEFLTYFQNEAQLEKSRLLSDRFSAERPKGSFSTLEIQRTEQGDSAMYLCASTSGAQETQYFGPGTRLLVL.

This clonotype was picked up many times. The V gene is TRBV24-1, the J gene TRBJ2-1; 13 nucleotides match TRBD2. The CDR3 sequence is 17 residues long. Per the germline V gene, CDR1 is KGHDR and CDR2 is SFDVKD. Unmatched junction bases numbered 11, after V lost 5 bases and J lost 8 bases. Written as DNA, the CDR3 is TGTGCCACCAGTGGGGCCCGGACTAGCGGGAGTCAGGATGAGCAGTTCTTC. Translated: CATSGARTSGSQDEQFF.

This clonotype has at least ten counts. V gene TRBV16 combines with J gene TRBJ2-1; a weak D match, TRBD1 (5 bases). This CDR3 spans 14 amino acids. Per the germline V gene, CDR1 is KGHSY and CDR2 is FQNENV. Between the trimmed V and J ends, which lost 4 bases and 3 bases, there was a span of 10 bases. CDR3 protein: CASSLLGHYNEQFF. The CDR3 DNA reads TGTGCCAGCAGCCTCCTGGGGCACTACAATGAGCAGTTCTTC.

The chain employs TRBV12-3 or TRBV12-4 and TRBJ1-3; D not resolved. Trimming left V 5 bases short and J 0 bases short, with 11 bases between. This CDR3 comprises 15 residues. Written as DNA, the CDR3 is TGTGCCAGCAGTCGGTCGGCTGGCTCTGGAAACACCATATATTTT. Its protein is CASSRSAGSGNTIYF.

This clonotype was detected many times. The V gene is TRBV12-3 or TRBV12-4, the J gene TRBJ1-5; no clear D gene. Trimming removed 7 bases from V and 0 bases from J, with 7 bases in between. The CDR3 is made up of 13 amino acids. CDR3 sequence: CASTTDSNQPQHF. CDR3 coding DNA: TGTGCCAGCACGACGGATAGCAATCAGCCCCAGCATTTT.

This clonotype appeared once. The chain has TRBV5-1 and TRBJ2-2; possibly TRBD1 for D (5 bases). The CDR3 length is 16 residues. With 1 base removed from V and 2 bases from J, the gap between germline ends came to 12 bases. Germline V gene sequence: CDR1 SGHRS, CDR2 YFSETQ. The CDR3 loop is CASSLHSTVNTGELFF. The CDR3 region has the DNA TGCGCCAGCAGCTTGCACTCGACAGTTAACACCGGGGAGCTGTTTTTT.

On this clonotype itself: This could be a read error, since a much larger clone is one nucleotide away. This chain uses TRBV20-1 with TRBJ1-2; D is ambiguous. The V gene lost 7 bases and the J gene lost 3 bases, with 15 bases spanning the gap. The V gene's germline CDR1 is DFQATT and CDR2 SNEGSKA (reference sequence). The CDR3 covers 13 residues. This chain's CDR3 is CSVRVVEDYGYTF. CDR3 DNA: TGCAGTGTTAGGGTAGTAGAGGACTATGGCTACACCTTC.